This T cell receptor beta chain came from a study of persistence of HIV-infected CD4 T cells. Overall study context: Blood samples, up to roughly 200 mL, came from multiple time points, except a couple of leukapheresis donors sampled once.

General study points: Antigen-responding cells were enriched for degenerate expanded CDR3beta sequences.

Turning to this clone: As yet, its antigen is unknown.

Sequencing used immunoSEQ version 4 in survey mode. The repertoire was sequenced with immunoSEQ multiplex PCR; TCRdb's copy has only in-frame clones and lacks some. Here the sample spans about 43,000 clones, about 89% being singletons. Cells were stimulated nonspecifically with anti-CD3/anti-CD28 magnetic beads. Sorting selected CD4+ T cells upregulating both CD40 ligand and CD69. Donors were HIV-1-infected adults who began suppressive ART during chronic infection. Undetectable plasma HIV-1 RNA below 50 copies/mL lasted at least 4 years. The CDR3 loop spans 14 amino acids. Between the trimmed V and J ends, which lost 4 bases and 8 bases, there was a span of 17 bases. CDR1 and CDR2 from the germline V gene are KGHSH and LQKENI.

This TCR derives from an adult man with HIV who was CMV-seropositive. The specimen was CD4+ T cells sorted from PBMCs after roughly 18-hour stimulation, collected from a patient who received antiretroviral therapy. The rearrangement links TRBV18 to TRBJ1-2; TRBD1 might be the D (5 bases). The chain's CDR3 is CASSLSGERGGYTF. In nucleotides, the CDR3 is TGTGCCAGCTCACTTTCGGGGGAAAGGGGCGGCTACACCTTC.